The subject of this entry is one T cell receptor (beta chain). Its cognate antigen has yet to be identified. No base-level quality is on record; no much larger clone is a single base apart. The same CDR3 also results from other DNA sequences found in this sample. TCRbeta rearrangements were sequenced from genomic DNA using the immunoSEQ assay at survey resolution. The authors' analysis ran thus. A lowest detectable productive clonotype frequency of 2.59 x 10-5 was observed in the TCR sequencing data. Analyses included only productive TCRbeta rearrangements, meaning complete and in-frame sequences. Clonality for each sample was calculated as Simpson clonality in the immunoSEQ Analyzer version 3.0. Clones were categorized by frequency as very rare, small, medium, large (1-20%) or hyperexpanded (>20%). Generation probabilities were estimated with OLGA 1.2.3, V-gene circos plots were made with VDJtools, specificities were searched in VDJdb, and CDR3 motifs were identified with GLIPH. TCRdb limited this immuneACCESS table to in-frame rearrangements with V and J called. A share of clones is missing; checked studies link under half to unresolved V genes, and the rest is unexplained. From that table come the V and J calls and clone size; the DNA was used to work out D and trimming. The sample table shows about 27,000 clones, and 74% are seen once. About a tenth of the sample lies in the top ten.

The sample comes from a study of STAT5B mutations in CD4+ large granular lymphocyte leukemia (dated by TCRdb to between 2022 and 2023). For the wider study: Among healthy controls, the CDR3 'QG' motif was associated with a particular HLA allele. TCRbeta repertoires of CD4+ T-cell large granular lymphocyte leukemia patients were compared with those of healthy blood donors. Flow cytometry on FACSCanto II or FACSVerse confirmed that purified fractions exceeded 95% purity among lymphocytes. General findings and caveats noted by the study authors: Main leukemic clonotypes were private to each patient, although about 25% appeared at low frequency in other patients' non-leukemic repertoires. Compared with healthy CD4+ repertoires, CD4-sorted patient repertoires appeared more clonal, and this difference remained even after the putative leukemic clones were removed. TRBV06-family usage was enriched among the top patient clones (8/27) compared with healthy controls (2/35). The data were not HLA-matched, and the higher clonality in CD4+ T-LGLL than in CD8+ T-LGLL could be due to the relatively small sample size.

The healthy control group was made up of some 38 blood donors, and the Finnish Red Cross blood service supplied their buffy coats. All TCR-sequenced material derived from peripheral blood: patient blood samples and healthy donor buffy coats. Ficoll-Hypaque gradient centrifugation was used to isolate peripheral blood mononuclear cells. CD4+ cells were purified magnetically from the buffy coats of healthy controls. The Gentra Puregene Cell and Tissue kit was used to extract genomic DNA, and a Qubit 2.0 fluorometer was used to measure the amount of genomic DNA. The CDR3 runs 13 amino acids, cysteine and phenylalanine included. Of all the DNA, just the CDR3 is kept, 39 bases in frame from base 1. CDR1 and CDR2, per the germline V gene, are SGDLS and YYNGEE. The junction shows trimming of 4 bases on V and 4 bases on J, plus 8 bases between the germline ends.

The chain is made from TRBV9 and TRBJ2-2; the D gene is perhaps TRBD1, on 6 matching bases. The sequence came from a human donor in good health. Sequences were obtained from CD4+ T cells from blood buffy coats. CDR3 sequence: CASSFRGTGELFF. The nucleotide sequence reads TGTGCCAGCAGCTTCAGGGGCACCGGGGAGCTGTTTTTT. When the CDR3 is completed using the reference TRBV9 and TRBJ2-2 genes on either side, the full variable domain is DSGVTQTPKHLITATGQRVTLRCSPRSGDLSVYWYQQSLDQGLQFLIQYYNGEERAKGNILERFSAQQFPDLHSELNLSSLELGDSALYFCASSFRGTGELFFGEGSRLTVL.